The next 22 T cell receptor beta chains were all read from a single sample in a study of blood T cell repertoires in COVID-19. Produced via immunoSEQ multiplex PCR; TCRdb's table is partial and in-frame only. The sample holds around 110,000 clones, around four fifths seen once. Sequencing was performed on peripheral blood. The receptors derive from a man between 65 and 85 years old with active or convalescent COVID-19.

The CDR3, as DNA: TGTGCCAGCAGCCCCGGGACAGCTAGGGCCACTGAAGCTTTCTTT. This codes for CASSPGTARATEAFF. The chain combines TRBV6-5 with TRBJ1-1; TRBD1 matches 7 bases. This CDR3 has 15 amino acids. CDR1 is MNHEY, CDR2 SVGAGI, per germline. J was trimmed by 4 bases and V by 6 bases; bases with no gene match: 11.

The table lists this clone with a few counts. The rearrangement joins TRBV2 to TRBJ2-7; 8 nucleotides match TRBD2. The trim removed 3 bases at V and 6 bases at J, leaving 10 bases unmatched. Looked up from germline, CDR1 is SNHLY and CDR2 is FYNNEI. This CDR3 contains 15 residues. CDR3 region: CASSDGTRMDPEQYF. DNA of the CDR3: TGTGCCAGCAGTGATGGGACTAGGATGGATCCCGAGCAGTACTTC.

This clone occurred a few times. The chain couples TRBV24-1 to TRBJ1-2; TRBD1 aligns across 11 bases. With 6 bases clipped from V and 3 bases from J, the junction kept 2 bases outside the gene matches. CDR1 and CDR2 from the germline V gene are KGHDR and SFDVKD. The CDR3 contains 14 residues. This CDR3 is CATSRTGGDYGYTF. The CDR3 DNA sequence: TGTGCCACCAGTCGGACAGGGGGCGACTATGGCTACACCTTC.

The chain has TRBV9 and TRBJ1-4; 9 nucleotides agree with TRBD1. Germline CDR1 SGDLS, CDR2 YYNGEE. After removal of 0 bases from V and 7 bases from J, the junction contained 4 bases not matched to a gene. This CDR3 region has 15 residues. This CDR3 is CASSVEGQGGEKLFF. In DNA, the CDR3 is TGTGCCAGCAGCGTAGAGGGACAGGGTGGTGAAAAACTGTTTTTT.

The V and J genes are TRBV5-1 and TRBJ2-5; 9 bases line up with TRBD2. Trimming took 0 bases from V and 2 from J; bases not matched to a gene: 8. Germline assignment: CDR1 SGHRS and CDR2 YFSETQ. The CDR3 sequence is 17 residues long. CDR3 coding DNA: TGCGCCAGCAGCTTGGACCACTCGACTAGCGGACAAGAGACCCAGTACTTC. This gives the protein CASSLDHSTSGQETQYF.

This clone was observed a handful of times. This chain uses TRBV25-1 with TRBJ1-1; D may be TRBD1 (6 bases). The germline gives CDR1 MGHDK, CDR2 SYGVNS. The CDR3 is 14 amino acids. V lost 1 base, J lost 6 bases, and 12 bases lay in between. CDR3 region: CASSESRGAAEAFF. The CDR3 bases are TGTGCCAGCAGTGAATCGCGGGGGGCGGCTGAAGCTTTCTTT.

CDR3: CASGDRGANVLTF. Here the CDR3 DNA reads TGTGCCAGCGGGGACAGGGGGGCCAACGTCCTGACTTTC. This chain uses TRBV12-3 or TRBV12-4 with TRBJ2-6; 8 bases line up with TRBD1. The V and J ends lost 8 bases and 4 bases, in that order; junction bases with no gene match: 1. The CDR3 has 13 amino acids.

The chain links TRBV2 to TRBJ1-4, with 9 nucleotides matching TRBD1. CDR1 is SNHLY and CDR2 is FYNNEI in the germline V gene. V lost 11 bases to trimming and J lost 6 bases; unmatched junction nucleotides: 7. This CDR3 has 13 amino acids. The CDR3 spells CAAGDREDEKLFF. CDR3 nucleotide sequence: TGTGCCGCGGGGGACAGGGAGGATGAAAAACTGTTTTTT. Full variable domain (rest looked up from reference TRBV2 and TRBJ1-4): EPEVTQTPSHQVTQMGQEVILRCVPISNHLYFYWYRQILGQKVEFLVSFYNNEISEKSEIFDDQFSVERPDGSNFTLKIRSTKLEDSAMYFCAAGDREDEKLFFGSGTQLSVL.

This chain connects TRBV11-3 to TRBJ1-2; 7 nucleotides match TRBD1. V lost 1 base, J lost 2 bases, and 7 bases stayed unmatched. The CDR3 sequence is 16 residues long. Germline CDR1 reads SGHNT; CDR2 reads YENEEA. The CDR3 nucleotides read TGTGCCAGCAGCTTAGCCCTGACAGGGTTAAACTATGGCTACACCTTC. It yields the protein CASSLALTGLNYGYTF.

This clone has only a few counts. V gene TRBV11-1 combines with J gene TRBJ2-7; 10 bases are shared with TRBD2. This CDR3 contains 16 residues. CDR1 and CDR2 from the germline V gene are SGHAT and FQDESV (reference sequence). V lost 1 base and J lost 0; bases outside the gene matches: 3. The CDR3 here is CASSLVGLASSYEQYF. The CDR3 region has the DNA TGTGCCAGCAGCTTAGTGGGACTAGCGAGCTCCTACGAGCAGTACTTC.

This chain connects TRBV2 to TRBJ2-7, with a possible D match to TRBD1 (6 bases). The CDR3 extends over 14 amino acids. Germline CDR1 and CDR2: SNHLY and FYNNEI. The V end was cut by 6 bases, the J end by 0 bases, with 12 bases between. The CDR3 here is CASRLDRPSYEQYF. The CDR3 DNA reads TGTGCCAGCAGATTAGACAGGCCCTCCTACGAGCAGTACTTC.

The chain employs TRBV18 and TRBJ1-6; no clear D. Germline lookup yields CDR1 KGHSH and CDR2 LQKENI. Trimming shortened V by 3 bases and J by 0 bases, and 12 bases separated the two germline ends. This CDR3 has 17 amino acids. The CDR3 protein is CASSPYSESSYNSPLHF. The CDR3 nucleotides are TGTGCCAGCTCACCTTACAGTGAAAGCTCCTATAATTCACCCCTCCACTTT.

The V call is TRBV21-1, the J call TRBJ1-2. TRBV21-1 is a known pseudogene. CDR3 size: 14 residues. This CDR3 reads CASSNNARSKGYTF. The CDR3 DNA reads as TGTGCCAGCAGCAATAATGCTCGGTCCAAAGGCTACACCTTC.

This clone was recorded once. CDR3 bases: TGCGCCAGCAGCTCGACAGGGGCTGGAAACACCATATATTTT. Its translation: CASSSTGAGNTIYF. This chain uses TRBV5-1 with TRBJ1-3, with 8 bases identical to TRBD1. Germline V CDR1 and CDR2: SGHRS, YFSETQ. The V and J ends lost 3 bases and 2 bases, in that order; junction bases with no gene match: 1. There are 14 residues in the CDR3.

V is TRBV19 and J is TRBJ1-4, with D possibly TRBD1 on 6 matching bases. Germline CDR1 reads LNHDA; CDR2 reads SQIVND (reference sequence). The length of the CDR3 is 15 residues. The germline V and J ends were trimmed by 4 bases and 10 bases, with 19 bases remaining between them. The DNA for the CDR3 is TGTGCCAGTAGTAATCCCGGGGACATGGGGAGAAAACTGTTTTTT. It yields the protein CASSNPGDMGRKLFF. Looking up the rest from reference TRBV19 and TRBJ1-4 gives the full variable domain: DGGITQSPKYLFRKEGQNVTLSCEQNLNHDAMYWYRQDPGQGLRLIYYSQIVNDFQKGDIAEGYSVSREKKESFPLTVTSAQKNPTAFYLCASSNPGDMGRKLFFGSGTQLSVL.

V and J are TRBV24-1 and TRBJ2-7, with 10 nucleotides matching TRBD1. Germline V gene sequence: CDR1 KGHDR, CDR2 SFDVKD. The CDR3 contains 15 residues. V was pared by 3 bases and J by 4 bases, with 5 bases of the junction left unmatched. The CDR3 region is CATSDPDRGRYEQYF. The DNA of the CDR3 is TGTGCCACCAGTGATCCCGACAGGGGGCGGTACGAGCAGTACTTC.

This clone was found a few times. The chain uses TRBV10-3 and TRBJ2-5; possible D gene TRBD2, 6 bases. Trimming stripped 9 bases from V and 3 bases from J, with 14 bases between. CDR1 and CDR2 from the germline V gene are ENHRY and SYGVKD. The CDR3 runs to 13 residues. DNA for the CDR3: TGTGCCATTAAACACAGACTAGAAGAGACCCAGTACTTC. Translated: CAIKHRLEETQYF.

This chain links TRBV11-2 with TRBJ2-5, with D tentatively TRBD1 (5 bases). The CDR3 covers 15 residues. The germline CDR1 and CDR2 sequences are SGHAT and FQNNGV. V was pared by 2 bases and J by 0 bases, with 10 bases between. The CDR3 spells CASSLQGRYQETQYF. Written as DNA, the CDR3 is TGTGCCAGCAGCTTACAGGGAAGGTACCAAGAGACCCAGTACTTC.

The rearrangement uses TRBV10-3 and TRBJ2-3, with D possibly matching TRBD2 (5 bases). The ends were cut back, 3 bases at V and 3 bases at J, with 10 bases in the middle. CDR1 and CDR2 (germline): ENHRY, SYGVKD. The CDR3 consists of 14 residues. Written as DNA, the CDR3 is TGTGCCATCAGTGACAGCGGTCAGACAGATACGCAGTATTTT. Protein product: CAISDSGQTDTQYF.

The chain is built from TRBV28 and TRBJ1-3; 8 nucleotides line up with TRBD1. CDR1 and CDR2 (germline): MDHEN, SYDVKM. The CDR3 consists of 14 residues. The trim removed 3 bases at V and 4 bases at J, leaving 2 bases unmatched. The CDR3 DNA reads as TGTGCCAGCAGTTTTGGGGACAGGGGAAACACCATATATTTT. Translated: CASSFGDRGNTIYF. The full variable domain, rest sourced from reference TRBV28 and TRBJ1-3, is DVKVTQSSRYLVKRTGEKVFLECVQDMDHENMFWYRQDPGLGLRLIYFSYDVKMKEKGDIPEGYSVSREKKERFSLILESASTNQTSMYLCASSFGDRGNTIYFGEGSWLTVV.

The chain carries TRBV5-4 and TRBJ2-7, with TRBD2 identical over 10 bases. In germline, CDR1 is SGHNT, CDR2 YYREEE (reference sequence). V dropped 1 base and J dropped 0; count of bases not matched to a gene: 10. The CDR3 spans 18 residues. CDR3 residues: CASSLPAGTSASSYEQYF. In DNA, the CDR3 is TGTGCCAGCAGCTTGCCTGCCGGGACTAGCGCGAGCTCCTACGAGCAGTACTTC.

The chain recombines TRBV28 with TRBJ1-6; the D gene is possibly TRBD1 (5 bases). V was shortened by 6 bases and J by 6 bases, with 12 bases between the two germline ends. CDR3 length equals 14 residues. The germline V gene encodes CDR1 MDHEN and CDR2 SYDVKM. The CDR3 sequence: CASRRDGTNSPLHF. DNA of the CDR3: TGTGCCAGCAGGCGGGACGGAACTAATTCACCCCTCCACTTT. Full variable domain (remainder filled in from reference TRBV28 and TRBJ1-6): DVKVTQSSRYLVKRTGEKVFLECVQDMDHENMFWYRQDPGLGLRLIYFSYDVKMKEKGDIPEGYSVSREKKERFSLILESASTNQTSMYLCASRRDGTNSPLHFGNGTRLTVT.